This T cell receptor (beta chain) was identified during a study of blood T cell repertoires in COVID-19. Study information: Both acute and convalescent COVID-19 samples were obtained from the United States, Italy and Spain. From T cells, B-cell-depleted T cells, or PBMCs came the material, which was cDNA or gDNA.

The CDR3 has 17 amino acids. J lost 6 bases, V lost 4 bases, and 13 bases had no gene match. Germline CDR1 KGHSH, CDR2 LQKENI. Profiled with immunoSEQ multiplex PCR; TCRdb holds only in-frame clones, not every one. The repertoire holds tens of thousands of clones, with about 87% as singletons. The chain recombines TRBV18 with TRBJ2-4, with TRBD2 identical over 9 bases. This receptor was taken from a human donor in a cohort sampled during active COVID-19. Sequencing was done on a sample of peripheral blood. The CDR3 spells CASSRQTGTSSGNIQYF. The CDR3 coding sequence is TGTGCCAGCTCACGACAGACCGGGACTAGCTCCGGAAACATTCAGTACTTC.